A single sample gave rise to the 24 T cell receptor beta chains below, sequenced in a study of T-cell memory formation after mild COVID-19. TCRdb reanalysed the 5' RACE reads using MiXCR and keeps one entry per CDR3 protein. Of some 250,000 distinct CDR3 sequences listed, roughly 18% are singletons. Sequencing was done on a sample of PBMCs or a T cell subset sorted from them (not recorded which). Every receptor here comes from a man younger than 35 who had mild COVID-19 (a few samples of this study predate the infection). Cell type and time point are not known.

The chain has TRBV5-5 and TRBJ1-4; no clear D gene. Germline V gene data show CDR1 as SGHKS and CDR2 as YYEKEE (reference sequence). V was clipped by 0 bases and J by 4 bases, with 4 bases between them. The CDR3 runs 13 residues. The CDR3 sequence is CASSLGVNEKLFF. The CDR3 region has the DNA TGTGCCAGCAGCTTGGGTGTTAATGAAAAACTGTTTTTT.

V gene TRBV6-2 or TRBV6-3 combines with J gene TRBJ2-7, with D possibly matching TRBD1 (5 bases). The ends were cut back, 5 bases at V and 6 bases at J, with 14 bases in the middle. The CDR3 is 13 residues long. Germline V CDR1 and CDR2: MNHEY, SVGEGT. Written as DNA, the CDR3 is TGTGCCAGCAGTATCCTCCGACAGCCCGAGCAGTACGTC. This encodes CASSILRQPEQYV.

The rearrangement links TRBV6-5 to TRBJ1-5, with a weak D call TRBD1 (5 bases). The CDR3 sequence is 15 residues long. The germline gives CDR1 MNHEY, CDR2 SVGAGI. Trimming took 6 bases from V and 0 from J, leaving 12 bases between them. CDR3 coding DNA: TGTGCCAGCAGGCCGACAGCTTATAGCAATCAGCCCCAGCATTTT. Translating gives CASRPTAYSNQPQHF.

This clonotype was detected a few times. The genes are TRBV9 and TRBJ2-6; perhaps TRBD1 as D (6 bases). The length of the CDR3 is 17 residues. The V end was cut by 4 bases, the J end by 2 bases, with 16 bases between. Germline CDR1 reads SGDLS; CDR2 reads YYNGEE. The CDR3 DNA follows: TGTGCCAGCAGCCACGGATGGGGGCTTGCTGGGGCCAACGTCCTGACTTTC. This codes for CASSHGWGLAGANVLTF.

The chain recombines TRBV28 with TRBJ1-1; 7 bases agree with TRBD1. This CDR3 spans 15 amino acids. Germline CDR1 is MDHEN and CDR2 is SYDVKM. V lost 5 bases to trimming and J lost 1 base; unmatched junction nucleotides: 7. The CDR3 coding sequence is TGTGCCAGCAGTCCTAGGGGACAGCCGAACACTGAAGCTTTCTTT. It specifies CASSPRGQPNTEAFF.

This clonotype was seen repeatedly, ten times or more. DNA for the CDR3: TGTGCCAGCAGCCGCACAGGGGGAAGGACTGAAGCTTTCTTT. This translates into CASSRTGGRTEAFF. The chain combines TRBV13 with TRBJ1-1; 8 bases line up with TRBD1. After removal of 5 bases from V and 5 bases from J, the junction contained 7 bases not matched to a gene. Germline CDR1 is PRHDT and CDR2 is FYEKMQ (reference sequence). This CDR3 comprises 14 residues.

CDR3 nucleotide sequence: TGTGCCAGCAGCTTGGGCGGGGGGGCCCCGAATGAGCAGTTCTTC. Translated, it gives CASSLGGGAPNEQFF. V is TRBV5-6 and J is TRBJ2-1; 9 positions match TRBD2. Per the germline V gene, CDR1 is SGHDT and CDR2 is YYEEEE. The CDR3 covers 15 residues. J was trimmed by 7 bases and V by 0 bases; bases with no gene match: 5.

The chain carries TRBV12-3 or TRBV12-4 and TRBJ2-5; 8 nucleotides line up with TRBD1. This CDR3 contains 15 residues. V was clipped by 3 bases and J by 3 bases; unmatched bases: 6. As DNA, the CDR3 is TGTGCCAGCAGTTTTGGCAGGGGGCGCGAAGAGACCCAGTACTTC. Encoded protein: CASSFGRGREETQYF.

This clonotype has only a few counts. Here the CDR3 reads CASSTKRGGSTDTQYF. The CDR3 DNA follows: TGTGCCAGCAGTACGAAGCGGGGGGGAAGCACAGATACGCAGTATTTT. This chain links TRBV12-3 or TRBV12-4 with TRBJ2-3, with 10 bases lining up with TRBD2. The CDR3 spans 16 residues. The V segment lost 5 bases and the J segment 0 bases; nucleotides outside the gene matches: 5.

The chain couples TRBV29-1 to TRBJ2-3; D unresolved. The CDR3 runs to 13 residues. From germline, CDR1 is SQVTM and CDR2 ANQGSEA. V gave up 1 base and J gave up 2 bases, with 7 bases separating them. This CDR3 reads CSVEGTNTDTQYF. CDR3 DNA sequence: TGCAGCGTTGAAGGGACCAACACAGATACGCAGTATTTT.

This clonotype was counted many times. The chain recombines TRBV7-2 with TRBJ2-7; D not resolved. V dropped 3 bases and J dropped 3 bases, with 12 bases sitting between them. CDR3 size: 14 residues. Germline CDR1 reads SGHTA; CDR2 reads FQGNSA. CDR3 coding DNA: TGTGCCAGCAGCTTCGCAGATTTGGGCTACGAGCAGTACGTC. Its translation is CASSFADLGYEQYV.

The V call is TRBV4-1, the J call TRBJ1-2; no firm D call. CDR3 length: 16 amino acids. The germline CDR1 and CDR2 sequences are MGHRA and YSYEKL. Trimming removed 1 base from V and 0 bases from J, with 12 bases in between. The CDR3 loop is CASSQVQDASNYGYTF. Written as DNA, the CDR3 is TGCGCCAGCAGCCAAGTTCAGGACGCCTCTAACTATGGCTACACCTTC.

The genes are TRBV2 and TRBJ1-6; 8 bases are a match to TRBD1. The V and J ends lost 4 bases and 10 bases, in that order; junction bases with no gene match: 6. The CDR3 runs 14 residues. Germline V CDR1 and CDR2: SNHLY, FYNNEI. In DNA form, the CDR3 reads TGTGCCAGCAGTGTGGACAGGGTGAACTCACCCCTCCACTTT. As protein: CASSVDRVNSPLHF.

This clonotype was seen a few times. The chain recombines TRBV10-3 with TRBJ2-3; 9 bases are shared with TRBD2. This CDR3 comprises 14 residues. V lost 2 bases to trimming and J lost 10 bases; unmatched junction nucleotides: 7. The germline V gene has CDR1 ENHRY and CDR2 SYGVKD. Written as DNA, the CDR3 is TGTGCCATCAGTGAGAGGGCGGGGGGGGCCGCGCAGTATTTT. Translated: CAISERAGGAAQYF.

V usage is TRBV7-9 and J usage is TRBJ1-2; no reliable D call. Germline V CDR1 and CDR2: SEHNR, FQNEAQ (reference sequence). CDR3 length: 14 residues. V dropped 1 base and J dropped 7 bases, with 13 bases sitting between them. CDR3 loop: CASSLELLAGGYTF. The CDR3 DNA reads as TGTGCCAGCAGCTTAGAATTGTTAGCGGGTGGCTACACCTTC.

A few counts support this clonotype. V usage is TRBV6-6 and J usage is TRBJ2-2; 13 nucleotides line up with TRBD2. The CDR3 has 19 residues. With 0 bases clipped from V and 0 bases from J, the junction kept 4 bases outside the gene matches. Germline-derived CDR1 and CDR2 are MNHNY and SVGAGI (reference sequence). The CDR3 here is CASSYSRTSGGANTGELFF. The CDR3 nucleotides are TGTGCCAGCAGTTACTCCCGGACTAGCGGGGGCGCGAACACCGGGGAGCTGTTTTTT.

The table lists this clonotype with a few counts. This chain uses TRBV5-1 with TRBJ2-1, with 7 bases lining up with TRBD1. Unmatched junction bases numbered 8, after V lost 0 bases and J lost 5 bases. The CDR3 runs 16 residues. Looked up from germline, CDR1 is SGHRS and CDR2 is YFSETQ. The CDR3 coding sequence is TGCGCCAGCAGCTTGGTAGGGGGCTCGTACGACAATGAGCAGTTCTTC. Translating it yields CASSLVGGSYDNEQFF.

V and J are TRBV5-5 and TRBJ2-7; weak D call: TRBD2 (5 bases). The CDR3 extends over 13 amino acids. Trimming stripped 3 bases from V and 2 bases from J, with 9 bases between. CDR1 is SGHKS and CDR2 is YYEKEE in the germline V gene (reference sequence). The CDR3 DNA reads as TGTGCCAGCAGCTCGGGGTCCACCTACGAGCAGTACTTC. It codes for CASSSGSTYEQYF.

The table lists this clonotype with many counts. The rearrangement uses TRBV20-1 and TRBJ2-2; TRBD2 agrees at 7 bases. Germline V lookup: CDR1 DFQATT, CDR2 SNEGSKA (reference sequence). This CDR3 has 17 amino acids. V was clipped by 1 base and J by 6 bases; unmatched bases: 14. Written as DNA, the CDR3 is TGCAGTGCTAGAGGCGGGGCCGGGACTACGATCTCCGGGGAGCTGTTTTTT. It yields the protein CSARGGAGTTISGELFF.

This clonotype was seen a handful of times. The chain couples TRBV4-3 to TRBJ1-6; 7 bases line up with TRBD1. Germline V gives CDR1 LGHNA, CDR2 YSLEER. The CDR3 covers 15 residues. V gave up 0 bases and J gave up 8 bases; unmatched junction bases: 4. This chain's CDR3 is CASSQERDSYSPLHF. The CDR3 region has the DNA TGCGCCAGCAGCCAAGAAAGGGACAGTTATTCACCCCTCCACTTT.

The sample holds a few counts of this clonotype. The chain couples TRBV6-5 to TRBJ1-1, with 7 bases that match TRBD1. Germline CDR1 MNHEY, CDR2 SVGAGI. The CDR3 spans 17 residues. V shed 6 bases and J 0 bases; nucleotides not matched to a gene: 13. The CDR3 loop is CASSSGPTGTLNTEAFF. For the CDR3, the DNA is TGTGCCAGCAGCTCCGGCCCGACAGGGACCCTGAACACTGAAGCTTTCTTT.

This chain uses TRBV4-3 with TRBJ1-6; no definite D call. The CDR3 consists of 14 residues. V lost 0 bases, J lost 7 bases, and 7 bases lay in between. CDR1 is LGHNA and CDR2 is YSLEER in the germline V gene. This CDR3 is CASSQDFGNSPLHF. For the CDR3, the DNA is TGCGCCAGCAGCCAAGACTTCGGGAATTCACCCCTCCACTTT.

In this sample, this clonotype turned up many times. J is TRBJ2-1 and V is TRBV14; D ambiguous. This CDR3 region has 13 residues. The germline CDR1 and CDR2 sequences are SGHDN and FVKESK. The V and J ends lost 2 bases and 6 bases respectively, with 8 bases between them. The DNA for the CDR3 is TGTGCCAGCAGCCAAAGTGGACCCAATGAGCAGTTCTTC. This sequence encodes CASSQSGPNEQFF.

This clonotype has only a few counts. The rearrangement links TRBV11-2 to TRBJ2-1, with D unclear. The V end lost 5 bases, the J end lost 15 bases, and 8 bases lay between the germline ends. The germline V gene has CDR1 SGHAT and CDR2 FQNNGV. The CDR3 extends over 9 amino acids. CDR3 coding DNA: TGTGCCAGCAGCCCACCGACGTTCTTC. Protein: CASSPPTFF.